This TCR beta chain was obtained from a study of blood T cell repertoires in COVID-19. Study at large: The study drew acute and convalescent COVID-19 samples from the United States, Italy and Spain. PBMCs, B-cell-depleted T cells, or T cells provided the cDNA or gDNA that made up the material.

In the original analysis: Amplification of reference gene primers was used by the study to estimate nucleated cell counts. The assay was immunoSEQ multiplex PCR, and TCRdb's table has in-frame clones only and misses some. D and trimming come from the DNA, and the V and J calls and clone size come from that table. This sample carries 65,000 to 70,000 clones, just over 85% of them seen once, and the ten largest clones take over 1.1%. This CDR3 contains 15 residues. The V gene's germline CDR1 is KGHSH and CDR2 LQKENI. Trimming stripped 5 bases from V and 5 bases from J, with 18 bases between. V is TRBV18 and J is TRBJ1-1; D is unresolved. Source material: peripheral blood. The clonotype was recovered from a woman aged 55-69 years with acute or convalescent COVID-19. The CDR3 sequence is CASSVNRGWETEAFF. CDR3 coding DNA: TGTGCCAGCTCAGTAAACAGAGGGTGGGAGACTGAAGCTTTCTTT.